This T cell receptor beta chain was recovered during a study of blood T cell repertoires in COVID-19. The CDR3 has 14 residues. V gave up 3 bases and J gave up 8 bases, with 16 bases separating them. Looked up from germline, CDR1 is MNHEY and CDR2 is SMNVEV (reference sequence). This clone is a singleton in its sample. Libraries were prepared by immunoSEQ multiplex PCR; TCRdb keeps only in-frame clonotypes and omits some of them. The sample lists 150,000 to 200,000 clones, 86% occurring once. This clonotype was obtained from a woman aged 30 to 39 who had recovered from COVID-19. Material for sequencing was PBMCs or T cells enriched from blood (not recorded which). J is TRBJ1-2 and V is TRBV27, with D perhaps TRBD1 (5 bases). The CDR3 loop is CASSLVAGNWGYTF. CDR3 in DNA: TGTGCCAGCAGTTTGGTCGCAGGGAATTGGGGCTACACCTTC.